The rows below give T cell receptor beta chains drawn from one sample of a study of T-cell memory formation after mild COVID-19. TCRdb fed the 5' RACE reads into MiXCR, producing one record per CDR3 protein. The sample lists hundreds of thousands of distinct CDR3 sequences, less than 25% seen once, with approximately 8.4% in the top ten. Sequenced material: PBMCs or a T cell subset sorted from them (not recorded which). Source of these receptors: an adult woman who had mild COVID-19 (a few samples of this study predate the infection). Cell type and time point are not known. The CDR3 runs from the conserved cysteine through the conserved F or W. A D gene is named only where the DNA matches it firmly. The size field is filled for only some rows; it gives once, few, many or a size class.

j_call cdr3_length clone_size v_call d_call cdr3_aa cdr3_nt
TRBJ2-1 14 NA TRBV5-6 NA CASGKIRDGAPWVF TGTGCCAGCGGCAAGATCAGGGATGGCGCCCCCTGGGTCTTC
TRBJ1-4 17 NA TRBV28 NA CASSLYPIRSTNEKLFF TGTGCCAGCAGTTTATACCCCATTAGATCAACTAATGAAAAACTGTTTTTT
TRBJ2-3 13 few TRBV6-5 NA CASTSTWGDTQYF TGTGCCAGCACCTCAACGTGGGGGGATACGCAGTATTTT
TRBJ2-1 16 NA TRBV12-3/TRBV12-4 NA CASSWVHLSSYNEQFF TGTGCCAGCAGTTGGGTCCACTTAAGCTCCTACAATGAGCAGTTCTTC
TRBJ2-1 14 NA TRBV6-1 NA CASSRDNSYNEQFF TGTGCCAGCAGCAGGGACAACTCCTACAATGAGCAGTTCTTC
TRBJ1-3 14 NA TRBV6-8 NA CASSGGGSGNTIYF TGTGCCAGCAGCGGGGGGGGCTCTGGAAACACCATATATTTT
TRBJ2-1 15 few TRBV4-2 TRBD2 CASSPVAGAYNEQFF TGTGCCAGCAGCCCTGTGGCGGGGGCCTACAATGAGCAGTTCTTC
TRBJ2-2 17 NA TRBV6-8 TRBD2 CASSPGLAGVLTGELFF TGTGCCAGCAGTCCGGGACTAGCGGGAGTTCTCACCGGGGAGCTGTTTTTT
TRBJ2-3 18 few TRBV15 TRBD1 CATSTIRTDRGNTDTQYF TGTGCCACCAGCACCATCCGCACCGACAGGGGGAACACAGATACGCAGTATTTT
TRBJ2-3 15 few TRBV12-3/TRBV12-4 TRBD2 CASSAPGLVMDTQYF TGTGCCAGCAGTGCACCGGGACTAGTTATGGATACGCAGTATTTT
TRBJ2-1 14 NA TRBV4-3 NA CASSQANQGNEQFF TGCGCCAGCAGCCAAGCCAACCAGGGCAATGAGCAGTTCTTC
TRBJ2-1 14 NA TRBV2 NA CASRRGGGYNEQFF TGTGCCAGCAGGAGAGGGGGGGGCTACAATGAGCAGTTCTTC
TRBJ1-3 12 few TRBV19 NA CASTKPGNTIYF TGTGCCAGTACCAAGCCTGGAAACACCATATATTTT
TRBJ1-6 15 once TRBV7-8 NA CASSSNRGENSPLHF TGTGCCAGCAGCTCGAATAGGGGGGAGAATTCACCCCTCCACTTT
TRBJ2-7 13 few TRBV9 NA CASSSRSNYEQYF TGTGCCAGCAGCTCGCGATCAAACTACGAGCAGTACTTC
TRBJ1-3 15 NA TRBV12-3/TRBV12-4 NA CASSWGGGSGNTIYF TGTGCCAGCAGTTGGGGCGGCGGCTCTGGAAACACCATATATTTT
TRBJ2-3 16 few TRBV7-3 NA CASSAAGDSTWDTQYF TGTGCCAGCAGCGCTGCCGGGGACTCAACCTGGGATACGCAGTATTTT
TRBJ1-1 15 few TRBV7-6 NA CASSPENWMNTEAFF TGTGCCAGCAGCCCGGAGAATTGGATGAACACTGAAGCTTTCTTT
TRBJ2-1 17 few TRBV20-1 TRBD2 CSARVGVAGPTYNEQFF TGCAGTGCTAGAGTCGGGGTAGCGGGACCGACCTACAATGAGCAGTTCTTC
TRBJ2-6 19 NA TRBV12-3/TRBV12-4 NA CASSTSWPGASSGANVLTF TGTGCCAGCAGTACCTCTTGGCCGGGGGCCTCCTCTGGGGCCAACGTCCTGACTTTC
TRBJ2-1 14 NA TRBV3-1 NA CASSDRTARDEQFF TGTGCCAGCAGCGACCGGACTGCCCGGGATGAGCAGTTCTTC
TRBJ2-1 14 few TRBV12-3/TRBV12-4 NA CASSPEYGINEQFF TGTGCCAGCAGTCCTGAATACGGGATCAATGAGCAGTTCTTC